One sample yielded the 10 T cell receptor beta chains listed below, sequenced in a study of T cells in narcolepsy. TCRdb's table, derived via immunoSEQ multiplex PCR, lists solely in-frame clones and lacks some. The table has some 33,000 clones, around 90% seen once. Sequencing was carried out using CD45RA- memory CD4+ T cells from PBMCs. These receptors came from a human donor with narcolepsy.

The chain has TRBV9 and TRBJ2-3; no clear D. Germline V gene data show CDR1 as SGDLS and CDR2 as YYNGEE. V was clipped by 3 bases and J by 1 base, with 12 bases between them. This CDR3 region has 15 residues. This CDR3 reads CASSESGLRTDTQYF. The CDR3 coding sequence is TGTGCCAGCAGCGAATCGGGCCTCCGCACAGATACGCAGTATTTT.

The rearrangement links TRBV28 to TRBJ2-7, with TRBD1 matching over 8 bases. In germline, CDR1 is MDHEN, CDR2 SYDVKM. This CDR3 comprises 17 residues. The V and J ends lost 5 bases and 2 bases, in that order; junction bases with no gene match: 14. CDR3 in DNA: TGTGCCAGCAGTATCGGACAGGGAGTACCCCCTCCCTACGAGCAGTACTTC. The encoded protein is CASSIGQGVPPPYEQYF.

The chain uses TRBV5-1 and TRBJ2-3, with TRBD1 identical over 7 bases. Germline trimming cut 4 bases from V and 2 bases from J; bases unmatched to any gene: 10. This CDR3 spans 16 amino acids. CDR1 SGHRS and CDR2 YFSETQ come from the germline V gene. The DNA for the CDR3 is TGCGCCAGCAGCCCCCGTGGGGGACAGCACACAGATACGCAGTATTTT. Amino acids: CASSPRGGQHTDTQYF. The variable domain in full, with the rest retrieved from reference TRBV5-1 and TRBJ2-3, is KAGVTQTPRYLIKTRGQQVTLSCSPISGHRSVSWYQQTPGQGLQFLFEYFSETQRNKGNFPGRFSGRQFSNSRSEMNVSTLELGDSALYLCASSPRGGQHTDTQYFGPGTRLTVL.

This chain joins TRBV9 and TRBJ1-1, with D possibly matching TRBD1 (5 bases). V dropped 4 bases and J dropped 2 bases, with 27 bases sitting between them. CDR3 length: 19 residues. Looked up from germline, CDR1 is SGDLS and CDR2 is YYNGEE. The CDR3 sequence: CASSKGEATADPANTEAFF. The CDR3 bases are TGTGCCAGCAGCAAAGGGGAGGCAACAGCCGACCCAGCTAACACTGAAGCTTTCTTT.

The gene calls are TRBV11-3 and TRBJ2-3; TRBD2 agrees at 8 bases. CDR3 length: 16 amino acids. V trimming: 1 base; J trimming: 2 bases; junction bases outside the gene matches: 5. CDR1 and CDR2 from the germline V gene are SGHNT and YENEEA. Written as DNA, the CDR3 is TGTGCCAGCAGCTTAGGCTTAGCGGGGAACACAGATACGCAGTATTTT. Its translation is CASSLGLAGNTDTQYF.

The chain links TRBV12-5 to TRBJ2-3, with D tentatively TRBD2 (6 bases). Trimming left V 3 bases short and J 2 bases short, with 12 bases between. CDR1 and CDR2 (germline): LGHNT, FRNRAP. The CDR3 contains 15 residues. In DNA, the CDR3 is TGTGCTAGTGGTTTAGAGGGGACTCCCACAGATACGCAGTATTTT. It specifies CASGLEGTPTDTQYF.

The V call is TRBV21-1, the J call TRBJ2-5; the D call of TRBD1 is as the table states it, not checked on the DNA. TRBV21-1 is marked as a pseudogene. The CDR3 length is 13 residues. CDR3 amino acids: CASSKTRQETQYF. The CDR3 DNA reads as TGTGCCAGCAGCAAGACACGGCAAGAGACCCAGTACTTC.

This chain joins TRBV4-3 and TRBJ2-4; 8 bases align to TRBD1. With V trimmed by 0 bases and J by 1 base, 8 bases remained unmatched. CDR1 and CDR2 from the germline V gene are LGHNA and YSLEER. The CDR3 consists of 18 residues. The CDR3 DNA sequence: TGCGCCAGCAGCCAAGACCCGGCACAGGGGGTCGCCAAAAACATTCAGTACTTC. The encoded protein is CASSQDPAQGVAKNIQYF.

The chain carries TRBV11-3 and TRBJ2-2; 8 bases match TRBD2. Germline assignment: CDR1 SGHNT and CDR2 YENEEA. The length of the CDR3 is 14 residues. Trimming took 3 bases from V and 3 from J; bases not matched to a gene: 0. CDR3 sequence: CASSFSGDTGELFF. The DNA for the CDR3 is TGTGCCAGCAGCTTTAGCGGGGACACCGGGGAGCTGTTTTTT.

The chain joins TRBV9 to TRBJ1-2; 7 bases agree with TRBD1. The germline CDR1 and CDR2 sequences are SGDLS and YYNGEE. With 2 bases clipped from V and 4 bases from J, the junction kept 2 bases outside the gene matches. The CDR3 totals 13 residues. This CDR3 is CASSVRQGYGYTF. CDR3 coding DNA: TGTGCCAGCAGCGTTAGACAGGGCTATGGCTACACCTTC.